Listed below are T cell receptor beta chains from one sample, sequenced in a study of blood T cell repertoires in COVID-19. TCRdb's table, derived via immunoSEQ multiplex PCR, lists solely in-frame clones and lacks some. The data show approximately 480,000 clones, 75% to 90% seen once. The sequenced sample consisted of peripheral blood. The receptors originated from a man younger than 35 with COVID-19, enrolled during active disease. CDR3s include the opening cysteine and the closing phenylalanine or tryptophan. Fields, in order: J gene, D gene, V gene, clone size, CDR3 protein, CDR3 DNA. The D gene is left open where the match is weak. Expanded clones are given a class, and other clones once, few, many or no size at all.

J: TRBJ2-1; D: TRBD2; V: TRBV11-3; size: NA; CDR3: CASSFGGQGTSGRYYNEQFF; DNA: TGTGCCAGCAGCTTTGGAGGACAGGGAACTAGCGGGAGGTACTACAATGAGCAGTTCTTC
J: TRBJ2-1; D: TRBD2; V: TRBV5-4; size: NA; CDR3: CATLNAGGPYNEQFF; DNA: TGTGCCACCCTAAACGCGGGGGGACCGTACAATGAGCAGTTCTTC
J: TRBJ1-2; D: TRBD1; V: TRBV7-9; size: few; CDR3: CASSSRDRSNYGYTF; DNA: TGTGCCAGCAGCTCCCGGGACAGGAGTAACTATGGCTACACCTTC
J: TRBJ2-1; D: NA; V: TRBV6-5; size: NA; CDR3: CASSYWGQGSYNEQFF; DNA: TGTGCCAGCAGTTACTGGGGGCAGGGGTCCTACAATGAGCAGTTCTTC
J: TRBJ2-1; D: NA; V: TRBV9; size: NA; CDR3: CASSPELVGDEQFF; DNA: TGTGCCAGCAGCCCGGAACTAGTAGGCGATGAGCAGTTCTTC
J: TRBJ2-7; D: NA; V: TRBV7-9; size: NA; CDR3: CASSPRESYEQYF; DNA: TGTGCCAGCAGCCCCCGCGAGTCCTACGAGCAGTACTTC
J: TRBJ2-7; D: TRBD1; V: TRBV5-4; size: NA; CDR3: CASSAGTDSYEQYF; DNA: TGTGCCAGCAGCGCCGGGACAGACTCCTACGAGCAGTACTTC
J: TRBJ2-2; D: NA; V: TRBV5-5; size: NA; CDR3: CASSLVYGATGELFF; DNA: TGTGCCAGCAGCTTGGTGTACGGTGCCACCGGGGAGCTGTTTTTT
J: TRBJ2-6; D: NA; V: TRBV2; size: NA; CDR3: CASSVSGANVLTF; DNA: TGTGCCAGCAGTGTATCTGGGGCCAACGTCCTGACTTTC
J: TRBJ1-4; D: NA; V: TRBV24-1; size: NA; CDR3: CATSGGLNEKLFF; DNA: TGTGCCACCAGTGGGGGGCTTAATGAAAAACTGTTTTTT
J: TRBJ2-1; D: NA; V: TRBV25-1; size: NA; CDR3: CASSERGGAGNEQFF; DNA: TGTGCCAGCAGTGAAAGAGGGGGGGCGGGTAATGAGCAGTTCTTC
J: TRBJ1-3; D: TRBD1; V: TRBV6-5; size: NA; CDR3: CASSYSDRAGNTIYF; DNA: TGTGCCAGCAGTTACTCCGACAGGGCTGGAAACACCATATATTTT
J: TRBJ2-3; D: TRBD1; V: TRBV19; size: NA; CDR3: CASSIFGQGSTDTQYF; DNA: TGTGCCAGTAGTATTTTCGGACAGGGTTCCACAGATACGCAGTATTTT
J: TRBJ1-6; D: TRBD1; V: TRBV30; size: once; CDR3: CAWVGQGSSPLHF; DNA: TGTGCCTGGGTTGGACAGGGCAGCTCACCCCTCCACTTT
J: TRBJ1-5; D: NA; V: TRBV6-5; size: NA; CDR3: CASSQTVKNQPQHF; DNA: TGTGCCAGCAGTCAGACAGTTAAAAATCAGCCCCAGCATTTT
J: TRBJ1-5; D: NA; V: TRBV10-2; size: NA; CDR3: CASSETWYPRRRYSQPQHF; DNA: TGCGCCAGCAGTGAGACTTGGTATCCCAGACGGCGCTACAGTCAGCCCCAGCATTTT
J: TRBJ2-1; D: TRBD1; V: TRBV7-6; size: NA; CDR3: CASSSYLGGQAYNEQFF; DNA: TGTGCCAGCAGCTCCTACCTTGGAGGACAGGCATACAATGAGCAGTTCTTC
J: TRBJ2-7; D: TRBD2; V: TRBV7-3; size: NA; CDR3: CASSLWTPSGSYEQYF; DNA: TGTGCCAGCAGCTTATGGACTCCTAGCGGGAGTTACGAGCAGTACTTC
J: TRBJ2-7; D: TRBD2; V: TRBV24-1; size: NA; CDR3: CATSDPSGSDHEQYF; DNA: TGTGCCACCAGTGATCCTAGCGGGAGCGACCACGAGCAGTACTTC
J: TRBJ1-1; D: TRBD1; V: TRBV5-4; size: NA; CDR3: CASSPTGTGNTEAFF; DNA: TGTGCCAGCAGCCCCACCGGGACAGGTAACACTGAAGCTTTCTTT
J: TRBJ2-1; D: TRBD2; V: TRBV6-1; size: NA; CDR3: CASSEPGLAGNPTMLQFF; DNA: TGTGCCAGCAGTGAACCGGGACTAGCGGGAAACCCTACAATGTTGCAGTTCTTC
J: TRBJ2-7; D: TRBD2; V: TRBV11-2; size: NA; CDR3: CASSTNSVVSGRIEQYF; DNA: TGTGCCAGCAGCACCAACTCGGTCGTTAGCGGGAGGATAGAGCAGTACTTC
J: TRBJ2-5; D: TRBD2; V: TRBV7-2; size: NA; CDR3: CASSPGKSGGGLQETQYF; DNA: TGTGCCAGCAGCCCTGGGAAGTCCGGGGGGGGACTTCAAGAGACCCAGTACTTC
J: TRBJ2-7; D: TRBD2; V: TRBV10-3; size: NA; CDR3: CAISENRLASGKVEYEQYF; DNA: TGTGCCATCAGTGAGAATCGGTTGGCTAGCGGGAAAGTAGAATACGAGCAGTACTTC
J: TRBJ1-4; D: TRBD1; V: TRBV5-4; size: NA; CDR3: CASSSTGGRSNEKLFF; DNA: TGTGCCAGCAGCTCGACAGGGGGGCGATCTAATGAAAAACTGTTTTTT
J: TRBJ1-4; D: NA; V: TRBV2; size: NA; CDR3: CASNLNEKLFF; DNA: TGTGCCAGCAATCTTAATGAAAAACTGTTTTTT
J: TRBJ1-1; D: NA; V: TRBV27; size: NA; CDR3: CASSLSSPGVNTEAFF; DNA: TGTGCCAGCAGTTTATCGTCCCCAGGGGTGAACACTGAAGCTTTCTTT
J: TRBJ2-1; D: TRBD2; V: TRBV30; size: NA; CDR3: CAWMGEGVEQFF; DNA: TGTGCCTGGATGGGGGAGGGAGTGGAGCAGTTCTTC
J: TRBJ2-3; D: TRBD2; V: TRBV7-8; size: NA; CDR3: CASSKSGTSGGQDTQYF; DNA: TGTGCCAGCAGCAAGTCCGGGACTAGCGGGGGACAAGATACGCAGTATTTT
J: TRBJ2-5; D: NA; V: TRBV7-3; size: NA; CDR3: CASSLGQKETQYF; DNA: TGTGCCAGCAGCTTAGGGCAGAAAGAGACCCAGTACTTC
J: TRBJ1-5; D: TRBD1; V: TRBV6-5; size: NA; CDR3: CASRLDRESIQHF; DNA: TGTGCCAGCAGATTGGACAGGGAATCGATCCAGCATTTT